Listed here is a single T cell receptor beta chain. The antigen it recognizes is unknown. No base quality information exists; no much larger clone differs at one position. The data were taken from a study of OX40 agonist ivuxolimab in advanced cancers. Background on the whole study: Ivuxolimab, which targeted the costimulatory receptor OX40 (CD134), was an agonistic, fully human IgG2 monoclonal antibody. Intravenous ivuxolimab was administered to patients every 2 weeks at six dose levels: 0.01, 0.1, 0.3, 1.5, 3 and 10 mg/kg. Among the roughly 52 dose-escalation patients, some 19 had hepatocellular carcinoma, about 15 melanoma, 9 renal cell carcinoma and 9 head and neck cancer. A male proportion of nearly 85% and a mean age of 60 years, ranging from roughly 23 to 90, were recorded for the dose-escalation cohort. Prior anti-PD-1, anti-PD-L1 or anti-CTLA-4 therapy was permitted, and checkpoint inhibitors had been received by about 37% of dose-escalation patients. Partial responses were achieved by three dose-escalation patients, of whom one had hepatocellular carcinoma and two had cutaneous melanoma. Peripheral TCRbeta sequencing was intended to test whether TCR sequence diversity was altered and clonal T-cell expansion was caused by ivuxolimab. The paper describes the monotherapy dose-escalation part (N of about 52 patients) of the phase I trial of ivuxolimab.

Results and caveats for the whole study, not just this receptor: At doses of 0.1 to 3.0 mg/kg, clonal expansion of both CD4+ and CD8+ blood T cells was observed from baseline to week 6. In the 0.1-3.0 mg/kg groups, partial responders were among the patients with the lowest normalized peripheral clonal expansion, particularly in CD8+ T cells. Which antigens the clonally expanded peripheral T cells were specific for was not determined. Low levels of normalized T-cell clonal expansion were also seen in some nonresponding patients. After ivuxolimab, expanded clones were on average more numerous among CD8+ T cells than among CD4+ T cells.

Patients with autoimmune disease history or receiving systemic immunosuppression were excluded from the trial. Peripheral blood for TCR sequencing was drawn from every dose cohort at baseline, at cycle 4 day 1 and at cycle 7 day 1. Samples were obtained from an open-label, multicenter, first-in-human phase I dose-escalation trial of ivuxolimab. Adults with locally advanced or metastatic melanoma, renal cell, hepatocellular, or head and neck squamous cell carcinoma were enrolled in the trial. Before TCR sequencing, CD4+ and CD8+ T cells were separately sorted from peripheral blood. Spanning cysteine to phenylalanine, the CDR3 consists of 17 amino acids. Only CDR3 DNA remains: 51 bases, in frame from the first base. As encoded in the germline V gene, CDR1 is SGHVS while CDR2 is FQNEAQ. The junction shows trimming of 3 bases on V and 2 bases on J, plus 16 bases between the germline ends. Genomic DNA was isolated from the sorted cells so that the TCRbeta CDR3 region could be sequenced. The immunoSEQ Assay was used for sequencing of TCRbeta CDR3 regions. TCRdb took this table from immuneACCESS and kept in-frame rearrangements with V and J called. Such tables lack part of the clones; where checked against another copy, unresolved V genes explain under half of the gap, and the rest is unexplained. The sample includes about 12,000 clones, with approximately 69% observed a single time. About an eighth of the sample lies in the top ten.

The sample here was CD4+ or CD8+ T cells sorted from blood, taken in a trial of the OX40 agonist ivuxolimab. The sequence came from an adult with an advanced solid tumor such as melanoma, head and neck, liver or kidney cancer. The chain joins TRBV7-8 to TRBJ2-2; the D gene assignment is perhaps TRBD1 or TRBD2, with each matching 5 bases. The nucleotide sequence reads TGTGCCAGCAGCTTTCGGACGGGTGGGGGAAACACCGGGGAGCTGTTTTTT. Its translation is CASSFRTGGGNTGELFF.